This is a list of T cell receptor beta chains from one sample in a study of T-cell memory formation after mild COVID-19. MiXCR was run by TCRdb on the 5' RACE reads, yielding one entry per CDR3 protein. The data show approximately 210,000 distinct CDR3 sequences, around 16% seen once. Sequenced sample: PBMCs or a T cell subset sorted from them (not recorded which). These receptor sequences come from an adult woman who had mild COVID-19 (a few samples of this study predate the infection). Cell type and time point are not known. Each CDR3 is given with its conserved first and last residue. A D gene is named only where the DNA matches it firmly. The listing skips clone size in some rows; elsewhere it reads once, few, many or a size class.

J: TRBJ2-5
length: 15
size: few
V: TRBV12-3/TRBV12-4
D: TRBD2
DNA: TGTGCCAGCAGTTCGGGACTAGCACCTCAAGAGACCCAGTACTTC
CDR3: CASSSGLAPQETQYF

J: TRBJ2-7
length: 12
size: NA
V: TRBV7-9
D: NA
DNA: TGTGCCAGCAGTCAATCGGGGGTACAGCAGTACTTC
CDR3: CASSQSGVQQYF

J: TRBJ2-1
length: 15
size: NA
V: TRBV5-1
D: NA
DNA: TGCGCCAGCAGCCCAACTCTCGACAGCTACAATGAGCAGTTCTTC
CDR3: CASSPTLDSYNEQFF

J: TRBJ1-5
length: 16
size: few
V: TRBV9
D: NA
DNA: TGTGCCAGCAGCGCCGGCCCGGGAGGGGGCAATCAGCCCCAGCATTTT
CDR3: CASSAGPGGGNQPQHF

J: TRBJ1-1
length: 14
size: NA
V: TRBV2
D: NA
DNA: TGTGCCAGCAGCCGCTCAGGGGTGGGTACTGAAGCTTTCTTT
CDR3: CASSRSGVGTEAFF

J: TRBJ2-2
length: 13
size: many
V: TRBV11-2
D: NA
DNA: TGTGCCACCTGGGACATAAACACCGGGGAGCTGTTTTTT
CDR3: CATWDINTGELFF

J: TRBJ1-2
length: 13
size: NA
V: TRBV14
D: NA
DNA: TGTGCCAGCAGCTACGACAGGAACTATGGCTACACCTTC
CDR3: CASSYDRNYGYTF

J: TRBJ2-3
length: 17
size: few
V: TRBV15
D: TRBD1
DNA: TGTGCCACCAGCAGAGAGAACAGGGGGCGAAACTCAGATACGCAGTATTTT
CDR3: CATSRENRGRNSDTQYF

J: TRBJ2-7
length: 16
size: few
V: TRBV6-5
D: TRBD2
DNA: TGTGCCAGCAGTTACATGTTGGTAGCGGGAGGGAGTGAGCAGTACTTC
CDR3: CASSYMLVAGGSEQYF

J: TRBJ1-3
length: 13
size: NA
V: TRBV24-1
D: NA
DNA: TGTGCCACCAGTCGGGGCTCTGGAAACACCATATATTTT
CDR3: CATSRGSGNTIYF

J: TRBJ1-1
length: 14
size: few
V: TRBV10-3
D: NA
DNA: TGTGCCATCAGTGAGGGCGACAGGATCACTGAAGCTTTCTTT
CDR3: CAISEGDRITEAFF

J: TRBJ2-4
length: 23
size: few
V: TRBV24-1
D: TRBD2
DNA: TGTGCCACCAGTGATTCACTTCGCTTTGGACTAGCGGGAGGCCGAAGGGCCAAAAACATTCAGTACTTC
CDR3: CATSDSLRFGLAGGRRAKNIQYF

J: TRBJ2-7
length: 16
size: few
V: TRBV7-2
D: TRBD2
DNA: TGTGCCAGCAGCTCCCTCCGGGCGGGAGGGTCCTACGAGCAGTACTTC
CDR3: CASSSLRAGGSYEQYF

J: TRBJ2-1
length: 17
size: few
V: TRBV9
D: TRBD2
DNA: TGTGCCAGCAGCGTCGGACTAGCGGAGAGGGGCCTCAATGAGCAGTTCTTC
CDR3: CASSVGLAERGLNEQFF

J: TRBJ2-5
length: 13
size: NA
V: TRBV2
D: NA
DNA: TGTGCCACCAGGACGGGGTCTCAAGAGACCCAGTACTTC
CDR3: CATRTGSQETQYF

J: TRBJ2-1
length: 15
size: few
V: TRBV12-3/TRBV12-4
D: TRBD2
DNA: TGTGCCAGCAGTTTAGGGGGAGGGGACTACAATGAGCAGTTCTTC
CDR3: CASSLGGGDYNEQFF

J: TRBJ1-1
length: 16
size: few
V: TRBV5-1
D: NA
DNA: TGCGCCAGCAGCCTGGACCTTCCTGCGAGGGGCACTGAAGCTTTCTTT
CDR3: CASSLDLPARGTEAFF

J: TRBJ1-4
length: 14
size: few
V: TRBV12-3/TRBV12-4
D: TRBD1
DNA: TGTGCCAGCAGTTTTCGGCAGGGGGCCGAAAAACTGTTTTTT
CDR3: CASSFRQGAEKLFF

J: TRBJ1-6
length: 14
size: NA
V: TRBV19
D: NA
DNA: TGTGCCAGTAGTAGGGGCAGAATTAATTCACCCCTCCACTTT
CDR3: CASSRGRINSPLHF

J: TRBJ1-3
length: 15
size: few
V: TRBV20-1
D: NA
DNA: TGCAGTGCTGGGGGAAGAGGGTACTCTGGAAACACCATATATTTT
CDR3: CSAGGRGYSGNTIYF

J: TRBJ2-2
length: 11
size: NA
V: TRBV2
D: NA
DNA: TGTGCCAGCAAGGTCACCGGGGAGCTGTTTTTT
CDR3: CASKVTGELFF

J: TRBJ2-1
length: 17
size: few
V: TRBV5-1
D: TRBD1
DNA: TGCGCCAGCAGCCTCAAGGGACAGGTCCTCTCCTACAATGAGCAGTTCTTC
CDR3: CASSLKGQVLSYNEQFF

J: TRBJ2-1
length: 16
size: NA
V: TRBV7-3
D: TRBD2
DNA: TGTGCCAGCAGCAGCGGTGGCGGGGGTGCTTACAATGAGCAGTTCTTC
CDR3: CASSSGGGGAYNEQFF

J: TRBJ2-7
length: 15
size: NA
V: TRBV15
D: TRBD1
DNA: TGTGCCACCAGCAGATCTAGGACAGGAGCCTACGAGCAGTACTTC
CDR3: CATSRSRTGAYEQYF

J: TRBJ1-5
length: 13
size: NA
V: TRBV7-2
D: NA
DNA: TGTGCCAGCACCTCTACACCACATCAGCCCCAGCATTTT
CDR3: CASTSTPHQPQHF

J: TRBJ2-3
length: 15
size: few
V: TRBV20-1
D: NA
DNA: TGCAGTGCTAGAGATTGGGGGACTAGCACAGATACGCAGTATTTT
CDR3: CSARDWGTSTDTQYF

J: TRBJ1-4
length: 15
size: few
V: TRBV4-3
D: TRBD1
DNA: TGCGCCAGCAGGCCGGGACAGGGATTTAATGAAAAACTGTTTTTT
CDR3: CASRPGQGFNEKLFF

J: TRBJ1-1
length: 14
size: few
V: TRBV6-5
D: TRBD1
DNA: TGTGCCAGCAGCGAAACTTCGACAGGGACTGAAGCTTTCTTT
CDR3: CASSETSTGTEAFF

J: TRBJ2-2
length: 17
size: few
V: TRBV10-3
D: TRBD2
DNA: TGTGCCATCAGCCGGACTAGCGGTCAGCCGGGGACCGGGGAGCTGTTTTTT
CDR3: CAISRTSGQPGTGELFF

J: TRBJ1-3
length: 16
size: few
V: TRBV7-8
D: NA
DNA: TGTGCCAGCAGCTTAATTGGGGGAGGGCTTGGAAACACCATATATTTT
CDR3: CASSLIGGGLGNTIYF

J: TRBJ2-5
length: 14
size: NA
V: TRBV18
D: NA
DNA: TGTGCCAGCTCACCGTCGGTTCTCAAAGAGACCCAGTACTTC
CDR3: CASSPSVLKETQYF

J: TRBJ1-5
length: 16
size: few
V: TRBV10-3
D: TRBD1
DNA: TGTGCCATCAGTGAGACCGCCGGGACAGGGGATCAGCCCCAGCATTTT
CDR3: CAISETAGTGDQPQHF

J: TRBJ1-5
length: 11
size: NA
V: TRBV19
D: NA
DNA: TGTGCCGGGTATAGCAATCAGCCCCAGCATTTT
CDR3: CAGYSNQPQHF

J: TRBJ1-1
length: 14
size: NA
V: TRBV12-3/TRBV12-4
D: NA
DNA: TGTGCCAGCAGTCGGTGGCAGGGTGGCACTGAAGCTTTCTTT
CDR3: CASSRWQGGTEAFF

J: TRBJ2-7
length: 13
size: many
V: TRBV20-1
D: NA
DNA: TGCAGTGCTAGAGCCCTCAGAGGCTACGAGCAGTACTTC
CDR3: CSARALRGYEQYF

J: TRBJ1-1
length: 15
size: NA
V: TRBV19
D: TRBD1
DNA: TGTGCCAGTAGCGTCCCGGGACAGGGGACCCTCGGAGCTTTCTTT
CDR3: CASSVPGQGTLGAFF

J: TRBJ2-7
length: 11
size: NA
V: TRBV10-3
D: NA
DNA: TGTGCCATCAGTGGAGGTGGGGTCCAGTACTTC
CDR3: CAISGGGVQYF

J: TRBJ2-5
length: 16
size: NA
V: TRBV24-1
D: TRBD2
DNA: TGTGCCACCAGTGTCGGGACTAGCGGGAGTTGGGAGACCCAGTACTTC
CDR3: CATSVGTSGSWETQYF

J: TRBJ2-7
length: 14
size: NA
V: TRBV6-1
D: NA
DNA: TGTGCCAGCAGTGCTAGGGACACGCCATACGAGCAGTACTTC
CDR3: CASSARDTPYEQYF

J: TRBJ2-2
length: 14
size: NA
V: TRBV7-9
D: NA
DNA: TGTGCCAGCAGCTTGTACGAGAACACCGGGGAGCTGTTTTTT
CDR3: CASSLYENTGELFF

J: TRBJ1-1
length: 14
size: NA
V: TRBV12-3/TRBV12-4
D: TRBD1
DNA: TGTGCCAGCAGTCCCACAGGGGTGAGCACTGAAGCTTTCTTT
CDR3: CASSPTGVSTEAFF

J: TRBJ1-5
length: 19
size: NA
V: TRBV7-2
D: NA
DNA: TGTGCCAGCAGCTTAGTGTTCATCTCCAGGGTGGGGGGCAATCAGCCCCAGCATTTT
CDR3: CASSLVFISRVGGNQPQHF

J: TRBJ1-4
length: 13
size: many
V: TRBV29-1
D: NA
DNA: TGCAGCGCTCGACGGGGAACTAATGAAAAACTGTTTTTT
CDR3: CSARRGTNEKLFF

J: TRBJ1-2
length: 13
size: NA
V: TRBV20-1
D: NA
DNA: TGCAGTGCTAGAGCTCAGGGTACCTATGGCTACACCTTC
CDR3: CSARAQGTYGYTF

J: TRBJ2-7
length: 14
size: many
V: TRBV7-2
D: NA
DNA: TGTGCCAGCAGCCCGCACTGGGTAACCTACGAGCAGTACTTC
CDR3: CASSPHWVTYEQYF

J: TRBJ2-3
length: 11
size: NA
V: TRBV5-5
D: NA
DNA: TGTGCCAGCAGCTTGTTATATACGCAGTATTTT
CDR3: CASSLLYTQYF

J: TRBJ2-3
length: 16
size: NA
V: TRBV7-2
D: TRBD2
DNA: TGTGCCAGCACGGAGGCCCTAGCGGGACCCACAGATACGCAGTATTTT
CDR3: CASTEALAGPTDTQYF

J: TRBJ1-1
length: 15
size: NA
V: TRBV30
D: NA
DNA: TGTGCCTGGATCCTCTTTCGGGGGGCCGGGACTGAAGCTTTCTTT
CDR3: CAWILFRGAGTEAFF

J: TRBJ2-1
length: 13
size: NA
V: TRBV7-2
D: NA
DNA: TGTGCCAGCAGCTTTGGACTTGTGAATGAGCAGTTCTTC
CDR3: CASSFGLVNEQFF

J: TRBJ2-1
length: 16
size: NA
V: TRBV24-1
D: TRBD1
DNA: TGTGCCACCAGTGACTCCTGGACAGGGGCCTACAATGAGCAGTTCTTC
CDR3: CATSDSWTGAYNEQFF

J: TRBJ2-7
length: 14
size: few
V: TRBV24-1
D: NA
DNA: TGTGCCACCAGTGCTACGGACTCCTCTACGGTGCAGTACTTC
CDR3: CATSATDSSTVQYF